This entry lists 20 T cell receptor beta chains sequenced from one sample in a study of T-cell memory formation after mild COVID-19. TCRdb itself ran the 5' RACE reads through MiXCR, one entry per CDR3 protein. The data contain 200,000 to 300,000 distinct CDR3 sequences, approximately 15% of them singletons. The specimen was PBMCs or a T cell subset sorted from them (not recorded which). The receptor source for this set is an adult woman who had mild COVID-19 (a few samples of this study predate the infection). Cell type and time point are not known.

The chain couples TRBV24-1 to TRBJ2-1, with 12 bases lining up with TRBD2. V shed 7 bases, J shed 7 bases, and the junction held 10 bases outside the gene matches. This CDR3 contains 16 residues. CDR1 and CDR2 from the germline V gene are KGHDR and SFDVKD. The CDR3 is CATSLAGGPSKNEQFF. In nucleotides, the CDR3 is TGTGCCACCAGCCTAGCGGGGGGGCCAAGTAAAAATGAGCAGTTCTTC.

V gene TRBV9 combines with J gene TRBJ1-2; 8 nucleotides match TRBD1. J gave up 2 bases and V 2 bases, and 5 bases lay outside the gene matches. The germline V gene has CDR1 SGDLS and CDR2 YYNGEE. This CDR3 has 15 residues. The CDR3: CASSVGQGTNYGYTF. The CDR3 nucleotides are TGTGCCAGCAGCGTCGGACAGGGCACGAACTATGGCTACACCTTC.

On this clonotype: A read error may account for a junction end that differs from germline. The genes are TRBV24-1 and TRBJ2-1; the match to TRBD2 covers 8 bases. This CDR3 has 15 amino acids. Germline CDR1 and CDR2: KGHDR and SFDVKD. This CDR3 reads CATSGMAGGHNEQFF. In DNA form, the CDR3 reads TGTGCCACAAGTGGAATGGCGGGGGGCCATAATGAGCAGTTCTTC.

In its sample, this clonotype was seen many times. The V and J genes are TRBV2 and TRBJ1-4; a possible D gene is TRBD1 (6 bases). The V end lost 7 bases, the J end lost 1 base, and 7 bases lay between the germline ends. The CDR3 runs 13 residues. From germline, CDR1 is SNHLY and CDR2 FYNNEI. This CDR3 is CASIRGTNEKLFF. CDR3 bases: TGTGCCAGCATCAGGGGAACTAATGAAAAACTGTTTTTT.

This clonotype was found a few times. CDR3 sequence reads: CSAGTGSANYGYTF. Here the CDR3 DNA reads TGCAGCGCAGGGACAGGATCGGCTAACTATGGCTACACCTTC. The rearrangement joins TRBV29-1 to TRBJ1-2; 8 bases match TRBD1. The J segment lost 0 bases and the V segment lost 7 bases, leaving 7 bases of the junction unmatched. Germline lookup yields CDR1 SQVTM and CDR2 ANQGSEA. This CDR3 is 14 amino acids long.

V is TRBV7-8 and J is TRBJ2-7, with 11 bases that match TRBD2. The CDR3 spans 18 residues. Germline CDR1 and CDR2: SGHVS and FQNEAQ. The J segment lost 0 bases and the V segment lost 5 bases, leaving 12 bases of the junction unmatched. The CDR3: CASSPLLGLADSSYEQYF. In DNA, the CDR3 is TGTGCCAGCAGCCCCCTCCTGGGACTAGCGGATAGCTCCTACGAGCAGTACTTC.

This clonotype occurred many times. The chain is built from TRBV24-1 and TRBJ2-5; the D is unclear. Germline assignment: CDR1 KGHDR and CDR2 SFDVKD. The CDR3 totals 14 residues. The V and J ends lost 1 base and 4 bases respectively, with 9 bases between them. CDR3 in DNA: TGTGCCACCAGTGATTTTGGCAGCTCAGAGACCCAGTACTTC. Amino acids: CATSDFGSSETQYF.

This clonotype was detected only a few times. The rearrangement links TRBV6-6 to TRBJ2-7; D is tentatively TRBD1 or TRBD2 (5 bases each). CDR3 length equals 13 residues. The ends were cut back, 5 bases at V and 4 bases at J, with 12 bases in the middle. Germline CDR1 MNHNY, CDR2 SVGAGI (reference sequence). The CDR3 loop is CASSRGQLYEQYF. The CDR3 DNA sequence: TGTGCCAGCAGTCGGGGCCAACTGTACGAGCAGTACTTC.

The V call is TRBV7-9, the J call TRBJ1-1; D is possibly TRBD1 (5 bases). V lost 6 bases and J lost 0, with 11 bases in between. CDR1 is SEHNR, CDR2 FQNEAQ, per germline (reference sequence). This CDR3 has 14 amino acids. CDR3 bases: TGTGCCAGCAGGAAAAGGGACCTGAACACTGAAGCTTTCTTT. Protein product: CASRKRDLNTEAFF.

This sequence joins TRBV6-1 and TRBJ1-1; D is uncertain. Trimming cost V 6 bases and J 1 base, with 9 bases left between them. Germline V gives CDR1 MNHNS, CDR2 SASEGT. The CDR3 extends over 13 amino acids. CDR3 sequence: CASSRWPNTEAFF. For the CDR3, the DNA is TGTGCCAGCAGCCGGTGGCCGAACACTGAAGCTTTCTTT.

This chain links TRBV4-2 with TRBJ1-2, with a weak D call TRBD1 (5 bases). Trimming stripped 4 bases from V and 8 bases from J, with 20 bases between. This CDR3 spans 15 amino acids. The germline V gene encodes CDR1 LGHNA and CDR2 YNFKEQ. CDR3 amino acids: CASSRSGTGEGGYTF. DNA for the CDR3: TGTGCCAGCAGCCGATCCGGGACCGGAGAGGGAGGCTACACCTTC.

This rearrangement joins TRBV24-1 to TRBJ2-2, with TRBD1 identical over 8 bases. The V segment lost 2 bases and the J segment 9 bases; nucleotides outside the gene matches: 10. This CDR3 is 16 amino acids long. The germline CDR1 and CDR2 sequences are KGHDR and SFDVKD. CDR3 region: CATSDSHHQGARELFF. The CDR3, as DNA: TGTGCCACCAGTGATTCACATCACCAGGGGGCCCGGGAGCTGTTTTTT.

This clonotype has at least ten counts. V usage is TRBV4-1 and J usage is TRBJ2-3, with 7 nucleotides matching TRBD2. Germline V lookup: CDR1 MGHRA, CDR2 YSYEKL. The CDR3 is 17 residues long. The V gene end was trimmed by 2 bases and the J gene end by 0 bases; junction bases not matched to a gene: 8. The CDR3 nucleotides are TGCGCCAGCAGCCAAACCTTTACTAGCGACAGCACAGATACGCAGTATTTT. It encodes CASSQTFTSDSTDTQYF.

V gene TRBV20-1 combines with J gene TRBJ1-1, with 10 bases lining up with TRBD1. The CDR3 spans 16 residues. Per germline, CDR1 DFQATT and CDR2 SNEGSKA (reference sequence). V was clipped by 6 bases and J by 0 bases; unmatched bases: 10. CDR3 residues: CSASPWDRGLNTEAFF. The CDR3, as DNA: TGCAGTGCGAGTCCATGGGACAGGGGCCTGAACACTGAAGCTTTCTTT.

This clonotype appeared once. V and J are TRBV14 and TRBJ1-6, with unresolved D. This CDR3 is 14 amino acids long. V was clipped by 4 bases and J by 7 bases, with 11 bases between them. Germline values: CDR1 SGHDN, CDR2 FVKESK. The CDR3 sequence: CASSPGSLNSPLHF. The CDR3 DNA is TGTGCCAGCAGCCCGGGAAGCTTAAATTCACCCCTCCACTTT.

This clonotype turned up a few times. This chain connects TRBV30 to TRBJ2-1, with 9 bases identical to TRBD2. This CDR3 is 15 amino acids long. CDR1 GTSNPN and CDR2 SVGIG come from the germline V gene (reference sequence). The CDR3 sequence: CAPNLPSGEDNEQFF. The CDR3 nucleotides are TGTGCTCCGAACCTGCCTAGCGGGGAAGACAATGAGCAGTTCTTC. The full variable domain, its missing parts supplied by reference TRBV30 and TRBJ2-1, is SQTIHQWPATLVQPVGSPLSLECTVEGTSNPNLYWYRQAAGRGLQLLFYSVGIGQISSEVPQNLSASRPQDRQFILSSKKLLLSDSGFYLCAPNLPSGEDNEQFFGPGTRLTVL.

This clonotype was observed a handful of times. The CDR3 region has the DNA TGTGCCAGCAGTGACCCACCAGGCAGGGGGAGATCGAGCAATCAGCCCCAGCATTTT. Translation gives CASSDPPGRGRSSNQPQHF. V is TRBV2 and J is TRBJ1-5; 7 bases match TRBD1. V shed 3 bases and J 1 base; nucleotides not matched to a gene: 15. In germline, CDR1 is SNHLY, CDR2 FYNNEI. The CDR3 has 19 residues.

V gene TRBV7-2 combines with J gene TRBJ2-3; D is undetermined. V gave up 5 bases and J gave up 2 bases, with 11 bases separating them. This CDR3 is 14 amino acids long. Germline CDR1 SGHTA, CDR2 FQGNSA. The CDR3 protein is CASSPPVLTDTQYF. DNA for the CDR3: TGTGCCAGCAGCCCACCGGTCCTCACAGATACGCAGTATTTT.

This clonotype was counted at least ten times. The V and J genes are TRBV30 and TRBJ2-2, with a tentative D call TRBD2 (6 bases). Germline V lookup: CDR1 GTSNPN, CDR2 SVGIG (reference sequence). The CDR3 loop spans 13 amino acids. Trimming took 3 bases from V and 9 from J, leaving 14 bases between them. The CDR3 nucleotides are TGTGCCTGGAGCAATGTGGGAGGCCGGGAGCTGTTTTTT. This sequence encodes CAWSNVGGRELFF.

The chain employs TRBV6-2 or TRBV6-3 and TRBJ2-1, with 12 positions matching TRBD2. The junction had 14 bases not matched to a gene; V was cut back by 8 bases and J by 0 bases. Germline V gives CDR1 MNHEY, CDR2 SVGEGT. The CDR3 totals 19 residues. The CDR3 here is CASRVPGLAGLSSYNEQFF. CDR3 nucleotide sequence: TGTGCCAGCCGTGTTCCGGGACTAGCGGGCCTAAGCTCCTACAATGAGCAGTTCTTC.